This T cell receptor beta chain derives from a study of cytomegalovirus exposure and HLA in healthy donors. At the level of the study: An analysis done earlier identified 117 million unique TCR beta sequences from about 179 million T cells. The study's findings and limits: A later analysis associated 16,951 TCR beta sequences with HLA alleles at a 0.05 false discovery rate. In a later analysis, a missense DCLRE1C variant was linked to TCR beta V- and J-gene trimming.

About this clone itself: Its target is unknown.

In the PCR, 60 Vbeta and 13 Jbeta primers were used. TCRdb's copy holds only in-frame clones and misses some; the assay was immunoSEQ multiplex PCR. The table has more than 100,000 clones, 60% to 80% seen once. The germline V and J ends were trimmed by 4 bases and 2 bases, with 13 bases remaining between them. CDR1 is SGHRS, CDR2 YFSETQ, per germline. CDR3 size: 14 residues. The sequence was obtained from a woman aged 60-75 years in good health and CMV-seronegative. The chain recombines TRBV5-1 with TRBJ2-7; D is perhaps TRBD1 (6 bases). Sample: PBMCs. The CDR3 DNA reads TGCGCCAGCAGCCCACTACAGGGAGCCTACGAGCAGTACTTC. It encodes CASSPLQGAYEQYF.